This T cell receptor beta chain was sequenced in a study of blood T cell repertoires in COVID-19. Across the whole study: Samples came from the United States, Italy and Spain, spanning acute and convalescent COVID-19. T cells, B-cell-depleted T cells, or PBMCs provided the cDNA or gDNA that served as material.

Unmatched junction bases numbered 12, after V lost 5 bases and J lost 0 bases. The CDR3 length is 17 residues. Germline CDR1 MNHEY, CDR2 SVGEGT. Libraries were prepared by immunoSEQ multiplex PCR; TCRdb keeps only in-frame clonotypes and omits some of them. Of about 330,000 clones in the sample, roughly 89% were seen once. While infection was still active, Seattle patients were enrolled and then followed longitudinally. The sample taken for sequencing was peripheral blood. The receptor was derived from a man aged 25-45 years with COVID-19, enrolled during active disease. This rearrangement joins TRBV6-2 or TRBV6-3 to TRBJ1-2; 7 bases align to TRBD1. The DNA of the CDR3 is TGTGCCAGCAGTCCCAATGCCGGACAGGCAGCTAACTATGGCTACACCTTC. Translated, it gives CASSPNAGQAANYGYTF.